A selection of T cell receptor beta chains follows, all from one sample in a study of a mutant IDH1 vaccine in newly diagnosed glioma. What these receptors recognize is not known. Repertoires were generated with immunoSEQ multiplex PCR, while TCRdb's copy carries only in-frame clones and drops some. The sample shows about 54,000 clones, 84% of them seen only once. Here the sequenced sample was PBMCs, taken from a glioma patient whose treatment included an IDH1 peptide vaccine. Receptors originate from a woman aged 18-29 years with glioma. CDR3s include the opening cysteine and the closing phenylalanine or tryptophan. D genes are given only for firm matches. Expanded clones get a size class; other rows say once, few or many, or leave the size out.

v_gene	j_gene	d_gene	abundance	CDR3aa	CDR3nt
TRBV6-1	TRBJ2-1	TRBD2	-	CASRTSGPEQFF	TGTGCCAGCAGGACTAGCGGTCCTGAGCAGTTCTTC
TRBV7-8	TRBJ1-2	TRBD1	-	CASSLGQENYGYTF	TGTGCCAGCAGCTTGGGACAGGAAAACTATGGCTACACCTTC
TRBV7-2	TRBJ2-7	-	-	CASSLNRVREQYF	TGTGCCAGCAGCTTAAACAGGGTGAGGGAGCAGTACTTC
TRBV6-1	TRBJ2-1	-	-	CASSDLGTAYNEQFF	TGTGCCAGCAGTGACCTAGGGACGGCCTACAATGAGCAGTTCTTC
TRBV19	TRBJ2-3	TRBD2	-	CASGLAGGPGDTQYF	TGTGCCAGCGGTCTAGCGGGAGGGCCGGGAGATACGCAGTATTTT
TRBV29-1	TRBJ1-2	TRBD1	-	CSVDYQGEGGYTF	TGCAGCGTTGATTACCAGGGGGAAGGGGGCTACACCTTC
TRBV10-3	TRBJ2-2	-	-	CAINAGPNTGELFF	TGTGCCATCAATGCAGGCCCGAACACCGGGGAGCTGTTTTTT
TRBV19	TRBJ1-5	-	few	CASSAQGWGNQPQHF	TGTGCCAGTAGTGCACAGGGTTGGGGCAATCAGCCCCAGCATTTT
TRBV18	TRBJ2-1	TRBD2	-	CASSLAGGYNEQFF	TGTGCCAGCTCACTAGCGGGAGGCTACAATGAGCAGTTCTTC
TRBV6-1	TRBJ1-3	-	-	CASRVGGDGNTIYF	TGTGCCAGCAGGGTCGGGGGAGATGGAAACACCATATATTTT
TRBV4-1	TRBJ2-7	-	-	CASSQAESSYEQYF	TGCGCCAGCAGCCAAGCGGAAAGCTCCTACGAGCAGTACTTC
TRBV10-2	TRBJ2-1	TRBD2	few	CASKVAGESNEQFF	TGCGCCAGCAAGGTTGCGGGAGAGAGCAATGAGCAGTTCTTC
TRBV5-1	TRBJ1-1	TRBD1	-	CASSSRGRGAEAFF	TGCGCCAGCAGCTCCAGGGGGCGAGGGGCTGAAGCTTTCTTT
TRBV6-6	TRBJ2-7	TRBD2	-	CASSDGGRVGYEQYF	TGTGCCAGCTCCGACGGGGGGAGGGTAGGTTACGAGCAGTACTTC
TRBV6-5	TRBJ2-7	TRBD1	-	CASSQDRGLSYEQYF	TGTGCCAGCAGTCAGGACAGGGGGCTAAGTTACGAGCAGTACTTC
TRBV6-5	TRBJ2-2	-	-	CASKGTGELFF	TGTGCCAGCAAAGGCACCGGGGAGCTGTTTTTT
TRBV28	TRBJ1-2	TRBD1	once	CASSRGQAYGYTF	TGTGCCAGCAGTCGAGGACAGGCCTATGGCTACACCTTC